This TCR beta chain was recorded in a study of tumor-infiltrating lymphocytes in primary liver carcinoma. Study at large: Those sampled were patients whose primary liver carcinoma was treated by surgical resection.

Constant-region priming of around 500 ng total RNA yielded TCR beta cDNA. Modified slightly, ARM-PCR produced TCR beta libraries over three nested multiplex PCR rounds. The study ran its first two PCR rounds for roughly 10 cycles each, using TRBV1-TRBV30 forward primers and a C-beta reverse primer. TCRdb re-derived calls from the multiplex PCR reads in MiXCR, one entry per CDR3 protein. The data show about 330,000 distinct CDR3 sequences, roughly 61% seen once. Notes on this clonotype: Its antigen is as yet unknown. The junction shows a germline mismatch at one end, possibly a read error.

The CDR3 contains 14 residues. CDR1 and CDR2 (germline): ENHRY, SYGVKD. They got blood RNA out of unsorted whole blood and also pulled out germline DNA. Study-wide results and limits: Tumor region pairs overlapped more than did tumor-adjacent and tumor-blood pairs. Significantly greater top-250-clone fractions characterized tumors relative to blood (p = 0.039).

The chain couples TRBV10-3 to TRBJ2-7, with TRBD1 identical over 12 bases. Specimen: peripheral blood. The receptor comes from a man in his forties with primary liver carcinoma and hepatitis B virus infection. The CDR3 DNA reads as TGTGCCATCAGTGCCGGGACAGGGGGCTACGAGAAGTACTTC. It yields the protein CAISAGTGGYEKYF.